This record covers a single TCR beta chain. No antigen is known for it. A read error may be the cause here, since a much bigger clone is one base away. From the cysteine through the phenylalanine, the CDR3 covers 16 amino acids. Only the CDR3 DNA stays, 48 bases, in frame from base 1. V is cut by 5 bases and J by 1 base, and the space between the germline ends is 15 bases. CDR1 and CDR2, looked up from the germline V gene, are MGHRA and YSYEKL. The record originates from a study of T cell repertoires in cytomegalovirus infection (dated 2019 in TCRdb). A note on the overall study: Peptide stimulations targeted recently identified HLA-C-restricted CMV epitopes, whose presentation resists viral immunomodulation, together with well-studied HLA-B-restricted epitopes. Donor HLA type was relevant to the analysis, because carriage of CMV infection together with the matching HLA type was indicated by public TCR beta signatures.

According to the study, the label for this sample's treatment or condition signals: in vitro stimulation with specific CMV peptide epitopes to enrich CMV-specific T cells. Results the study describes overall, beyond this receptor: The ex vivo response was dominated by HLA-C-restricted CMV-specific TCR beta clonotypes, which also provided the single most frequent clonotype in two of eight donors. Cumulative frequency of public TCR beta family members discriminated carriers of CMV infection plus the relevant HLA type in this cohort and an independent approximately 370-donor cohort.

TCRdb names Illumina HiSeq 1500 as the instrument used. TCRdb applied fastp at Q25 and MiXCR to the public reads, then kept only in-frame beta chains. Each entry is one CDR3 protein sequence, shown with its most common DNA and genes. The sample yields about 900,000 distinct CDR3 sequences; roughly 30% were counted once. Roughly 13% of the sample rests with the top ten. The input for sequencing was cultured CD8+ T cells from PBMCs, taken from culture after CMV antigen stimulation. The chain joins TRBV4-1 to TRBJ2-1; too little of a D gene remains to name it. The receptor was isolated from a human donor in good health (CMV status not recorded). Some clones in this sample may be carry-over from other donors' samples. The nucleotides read TGCGCCAGCAGCTTAAGAAACGGTGGGTCCTACAATGAGCAGTTCTTC. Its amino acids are CASSLRNGGSYNEQFF.